The clone carrying this T cell receptor (beta chain) was seen ten or more times. Its antigen is unidentified. This sample stems from a study of HIV-infected children after antiretroviral therapy interruption. Study as a whole: Recorded EBV and CMV exposure existed for most children. Study-wide results and caveats: Shared-triplet CDR3 clusters increased after treatment interruption in a few patients, significant only when one outlier was excluded.

Trimming stripped 4 bases from V and 0 bases from J, with 12 bases between. Germline V gene lookup returns CDR1 MNHEY and CDR2 SMNVEV (reference sequence). The CDR3 spans 15 residues. Treatment defined: PENTA 11 planned treatment interruption arm or continuous ART arm. A 3' RACE protocol on RNA, with unique molecular identifiers, produced the TCR library. TCRdb reprocessed the 3' RACE reads via MiXCR and lists one record per CDR3 protein. The sample has around 15,000 distinct CDR3 sequences, 3% to 3.5% seen once; the top ten hold less than 40%. The rearrangement uses TRBV27 and TRBJ1-1, with D perhaps TRBD1 (6 bases). The input for sequencing was CD45RO+ CD8+ T cells from PBMCs, pooled from several time points, taken from a donor given antiretroviral therapy, either interrupted or continuous. Subset defined: memory CD8+ CD45RO+ CD45RA- T cells. The receptor was isolated from a pool of human donors with HIV. Here the CDR3 DNA reads TGTGCCAGCAGTTCCTCGACAGGAATGAACACTGAAGCTTTCTTT. It encodes CASSSSTGMNTEAFF.